The rows below give T cell receptor beta chains drawn from one sample of a study of monozygotic twins with inflammatory bowel disease. No DNA is given; TCRdb re-called the 5' RACE reads and lists each CDR3 protein once. The ten most abundant clones cover approximately 2% of a sample with 330,000 or so distinct CDR3 sequences. The sequenced material came from blood. The receptors originated from a human donor with ulcerative colitis or Crohn's disease, or a healthy co-twin of an affected twin (not recorded which). CDR3s include the opening cysteine and the closing phenylalanine or tryptophan.

cdr3_length j_call v_call cdr3_aa
15 TRBJ2-1 TRBV15 CATSLIEGGQYEQFF
13 TRBJ2-7 TRBV27 CASSLSGGIEQYF
13 TRBJ2-1 TRBV20-1 CSAKEGRSDEQFF
15 TRBJ1-2 TRBV5-1 CASSPSPRENYGYTF
14 TRBJ2-7 TRBV2 CASRPRTGVYEQYF
14 TRBJ2-5 TRBV5-5 CASSVGTGQETQYF
14 TRBJ1-2 TRBV7-9 CASSLVGTNYGYTF
13 TRBJ2-3 TRBV20-1 CSAGDYRTDTQYF
16 TRBJ2-4 TRBV25-1 CASSESRGSGKNMQYF
15 TRBJ2-4 TRBV7-2 CASSPHWGQGNIQYF
16 TRBJ2-3 TRBV3-1 CASSQGPPTTADTQYF
17 TRBJ1-5 TRBV19 CASSKAGGRNSNQPQHF
14 TRBJ1-2 TRBV3-1 CASSRQGVIHGYTF
15 TRBJ2-7 TRBV4-1 CASSPAADGIYEQYF
14 TRBJ2-1 TRBV20-1 CSARDPLQGGEQFF
17 TRBJ2-1 TRBV5-1 CASSQRRQSLTYNEQFF
13 TRBJ2-1 TRBV30 CAWRQVGGNEQFF
15 TRBJ2-1 TRBV18 CASSPGLDLYNEQFF
13 TRBJ1-1 TRBV27 CASYDGVNTEAFF
15 TRBJ2-7 TRBV4-3 CASSQDLPESYEQYF
15 TRBJ2-3 TRBV20-1 CSARVSFRNTDTQYF
20 TRBJ2-7 TRBV6-2/TRBV6-3 CASSHPPRTGNYARTYEQYF
12 TRBJ2-7 TRBV5-1 CASSLSAYEQYF